One and the same sample provided the 24 T cell receptor beta chains below, sequenced in a study of shared clonotypes between healthy human individuals. Libraries were prepared by immunoSEQ multiplex PCR; TCRdb keeps only in-frame clonotypes and omits some of them. The data show around 2,000,000 clones, just under 95% seen once. CD8 cells classed as naive were CD45RO-negative and positively selected for CCR7, excluding terminally differentiated effector memory CD45RA+ cells. Specimen: naive CD8+ T cells sorted from blood. The source of these receptors is a young man in good health.

V and J are TRBV2 and TRBJ2-1; 8 nucleotides line up with TRBD2. The CDR3 has 14 residues. Trimming at V came to 7 bases and at J to 7 bases, leaving 9 bases not matched to a gene. CDR1 is SNHLY and CDR2 is FYNNEI in the germline V gene. DNA of the CDR3: TGTGCCAGCAAGGCGGGAGGTCTTTTGAATGAGCAGTTCTTC. It is translated as CASKAGGLLNEQFF.

The chain couples TRBV29-1 to TRBJ1-2; D call uncertain. Trimming cost V 5 bases and J 4 bases, with 8 bases left between them. The length of the CDR3 is 11 residues. In germline, CDR1 is SQVTM, CDR2 ANQGSEA. CDR3 sequence (DNA): TGCAGCGTTAAACTGAGCTATGGCTACACCTTC. Its protein product is CSVKLSYGYTF.

The chain employs TRBV23-1 and TRBJ1-1; D gene ambiguous. TRBV23-1 is flagged as an ORF with uncertain function. The CDR3 has 16 amino acids. Trimming removed 3 bases from V and 1 base from J, with 15 bases in between. CDR3 bases: TGCGCCAGCAGTCACCCGGTCTGGAGGACGAACACTGAAGCTTTCTTT. Its protein is CASSHPVWRTNTEAFF.

CDR3 in amino acids: CASSYPTGGETQYF. The CDR3 DNA reads TGTGCCAGCAGCTACCCGACAGGAGGAGAGACCCAGTACTTC. This chain uses TRBV7-2 with TRBJ2-5; possibly TRBD1 for D (6 bases). Germline V gene data show CDR1 as SGHTA and CDR2 as FQGNSA. This CDR3 is 14 amino acids long. Trimming removed 4 bases from V and 4 bases from J, with 13 bases in between.

This clone was recorded only once. This chain joins TRBV5-1 and TRBJ2-5, with 10 bases lining up with TRBD2. V lost 2 bases, J lost 5 bases, and 9 bases stayed unmatched. Germline CDR1 SGHRS, CDR2 YFSETQ. This CDR3 is 16 amino acids long. In nucleotides, the CDR3 is TGCGCCAGCAGCTTACCCCTAGCGGGAGAACTGGAGACCCAGTACTTC. It specifies CASSLPLAGELETQYF. The variable domain in full, with the rest retrieved from reference TRBV5-1 and TRBJ2-5, is KAGVTQTPRYLIKTRGQQVTLSCSPISGHRSVSWYQQTPGQGLQFLFEYFSETQRNKGNFPGRFSGRQFSNSRSEMNVSTLELGDSALYLCASSLPLAGELETQYFGPGTRLLVL.

The chain employs TRBV6-5 and TRBJ2-7; 9 nucleotides match TRBD2. Per germline, CDR1 MNHEY and CDR2 SVGAGI. CDR3 length: 14 amino acids. Losses at the gene ends were 6 bases for V and 3 bases for J; bases not matched to a gene: 6. The CDR3 coding sequence is TGTGCCAGCAGGACCGGGCGGGAGGGCTACGAGCAGTACTTC. This codes for CASRTGREGYEQYF.

This chain joins TRBV7-9 and TRBJ2-5; no clear D. The germline V gene encodes CDR1 SEHNR and CDR2 FQNEAQ (reference sequence). The length of the CDR3 is 13 residues. V shed 5 bases and J shed 3 bases, with 10 bases lying between them. The CDR3 loop reads CASSNPLEETQYF. DNA for the CDR3: TGTGCCAGCAGCAATCCCCTTGAAGAGACCCAGTACTTC.

The chain links TRBV9 to TRBJ2-5; 8 bases map to TRBD2. The CDR3 runs 14 residues. CDR1 and CDR2 (germline): SGDLS, YYNGEE. With V trimmed by 4 bases and J by 1 base, 3 bases remained unmatched. CDR3 sequence reads: CASSPGLGQETQYF. The DNA for the CDR3 is TGTGCCAGCAGCCCGGGACTAGGCCAAGAGACCCAGTACTTC.

This CDR3 reads CASSPVSGGEQYF. As DNA, the CDR3 is TGCGCCAGCAGCCCCGTGAGCGGGGGTGAGCAGTACTTC. The rearrangement joins TRBV4-1 to TRBJ2-7; 8 bases agree with TRBD2. Germline V lookup: CDR1 MGHRA, CDR2 YSYEKL. This CDR3 has 13 amino acids. J lost 7 bases, V lost 4 bases, and 6 bases had no gene match.

This clone was picked up one time. V gene TRBV10-3 combines with J gene TRBJ2-1; 10 nucleotides align to TRBD2. The CDR3 sequence is 15 residues long. Germline values: CDR1 ENHRY, CDR2 SYGVKD. The junction had 7 bases not matched to a gene; V was cut back by 4 bases and J by 7 bases. The CDR3 region is CAISVGTSEGNEQFF. The DNA for the CDR3 is TGTGCCATCAGTGTGGGGACTAGCGAGGGGAATGAGCAGTTCTTC.

Remarks on this clone: Distinct nucleotide sequences in the sample also encode this CDR3. This chain connects TRBV15 to TRBJ2-7, with D possibly TRBD2 on 7 matching bases. V gave up 0 bases and J gave up 4 bases, with 13 bases separating them. The CDR3 totals 15 residues. Germline CDR1 reads LNHNV; CDR2 reads YYDKDF (reference sequence). CDR3 protein: CATSRDRGGGYEQYF. The CDR3 bases are TGTGCCACCAGCAGAGATAGGGGGGGTGGATACGAGCAGTACTTC.

This clone was counted a few times. The chain combines TRBV13 with TRBJ2-1; 7 bases are shared with TRBD2. Germline CDR1 and CDR2: PRHDT and FYEKMQ (reference sequence). This CDR3 has 15 residues. The J segment lost 9 bases and the V segment lost 7 bases, leaving 15 bases of the junction unmatched. In DNA, the CDR3 is TGTGCCAGCAACCAGGAGGGACTACTCTCCCCTGAGCAGTTCTTC. Encoded protein: CASNQEGLLSPEQFF.

The count of this clone is one. The V call is TRBV2, the J call TRBJ2-5; maybe TRBD1 (5 bases). The V and J ends lost 2 bases and 5 bases respectively, with 12 bases between them. Germline-derived CDR1 and CDR2 are SNHLY and FYNNEI. The CDR3 extends over 14 amino acids. The CDR3 coding sequence is TGTGCCAGCAGTGAATTTGGGGCTAGGGAGACCCAGTACTTC. Protein: CASSEFGARETQYF.

V usage is TRBV4-2 and J usage is TRBJ2-2; D gene unclear. The CDR3 runs to 14 residues. Germline assignment: CDR1 LGHNA and CDR2 YNFKEQ. The V end was cut by 4 bases, the J end by 1 base, with 7 bases between. CDR3 protein: CASSLSQNTGELFF. The CDR3 region has the DNA TGTGCCAGCAGCCTATCACAGAACACCGGGGAGCTGTTTTTT.

This chain joins TRBV30 and TRBJ2-7, with D maybe TRBD1 (6 bases). Germline V gives CDR1 GTSNPN, CDR2 SVGIG (reference sequence). This CDR3 has 15 residues. Trimming cost V 2 bases and J 2 bases, with 16 bases left between them. This chain's CDR3 is CAWSRGPTGAYEQYF. DNA for the CDR3: TGTGCCTGGAGTCGTGGACCGACAGGCGCCTACGAGCAGTACTTC.

The rearrangement uses TRBV21-1 and TRBJ2-7. TRBV21-1 is a known pseudogene. CDR3 length equals 14 residues. CDR3 DNA sequence: TGTGCCAGCAGCAAAAGGCGGGCAGGGAGCGAGCAGTACTTC. This encodes CASSKRRAGSEQYF.

This clone appeared a single time. This chain links TRBV21-1 with TRBJ2-7; whether TRBD2, the table's D call, matches the DNA was not checked. TRBV21-1 is a listed pseudogene. The CDR3 length is 14 residues. CDR3 sequence (DNA): TGTGCCAGCAGCATTGAGCCCACCGCCTACGAGCAGTACTTC. It yields the protein CASSIEPTAYEQYF.

This chain connects TRBV1 to TRBJ2-5; the table gives TRBD1 as D, unverified against the DNA. TRBV1 represents a pseudogene. The CDR3 covers 16 residues. CDR3 loop: CTSSCGEGEEGETQYF. DNA of the CDR3: TGCACCAGCAGCTGCGGAGAGGGGGAAGAAGGAGAGACCCAGTACTTC.

Details on this clone: The sample contains more than one DNA sequence encoding this CDR3. Written as DNA, the CDR3 is TGTGCCAGCAGTCCCGGGGGAACCTACGAGCAGTACTTC. It specifies CASSPGGTYEQYF. The rearrangement uses TRBV6-5 and TRBJ2-7, with a tentative D call TRBD2 (6 bases). V lost 5 bases to trimming and J lost 2 bases, with 10 bases between them. The CDR3 has 13 amino acids. The germline gives CDR1 MNHEY, CDR2 SVGAGI.

The chain has TRBV4-1 and TRBJ1-4; TRBD1 might be the D (5 bases). The CDR3 consists of 16 residues. Germline-derived CDR1 and CDR2 are MGHRA and YSYEKL. V was clipped by 0 bases and J by 2 bases, with 10 bases between them. In DNA, the CDR3 is TGCGCCAGCAGCCAAGAGGGGGAGGTGACTAATGAAAAACTGTTTTTT. Protein sequence: CASSQEGEVTNEKLFF.

This chain connects TRBV21-1 to TRBJ2-1; the table's D call TRBD2 went unverified against the DNA. TRBV21-1 is given as a pseudogene. This CDR3 is built from 15 residues. The CDR3 DNA reads TGTGCCAGCCACAGGGGACTAGTAGACTACAATGAGCAGTTCTTC. Its translation is CASHRGLVDYNEQFF.

This sequence joins TRBV9 and TRBJ2-7; 9 nucleotides line up with TRBD1. Germline-derived CDR1 and CDR2 are SGDLS and YYNGEE. This CDR3 has 13 amino acids. The V and J ends lost 5 bases and 5 bases, in that order; junction bases with no gene match: 5. The CDR3: CASSRDRVDEQYF. The CDR3 bases are TGTGCCAGCAGTCGGGACAGGGTCGACGAGCAGTACTTC.

Worth noting for this clone: The sample holds other DNA sequences that translate to the same CDR3. CDR3: CASSLGPAYEQYF. The CDR3 DNA is TGTGCCAGCAGCTTGGGGCCAGCCTACGAGCAGTACTTC. The chain carries TRBV5-6 and TRBJ2-7; D not certain. The germline CDR1 and CDR2 sequences are SGHDT and YYEEEE. This CDR3 region has 13 residues. The germline V and J ends were trimmed by 0 bases and 2 bases, with 6 bases remaining between them. The full variable domain, in which reference TRBV5-6 and TRBJ2-7 provide the parts outside the CDR3, is DAGVTQSPTHLIKTRGQQVTLRCSPKSGHDTVSWYQQALGQGPQFIFQYYEEEERQRGNFPDRFSGHQFPNYSSELNVNALLLGDSALYLCASSLGPAYEQYFGPGTRLTVT.

This chain links TRBV2 with TRBJ2-2, with D tentatively TRBD2 (6 bases). Trimming removed 3 bases at V and 7 bases at J, with 12 bases between. The CDR3 loop spans 14 amino acids. Germline CDR1 is SNHLY and CDR2 is FYNNEI. CDR3 sequence: CASSDGGAGGELFF. CDR3 sequence (DNA): TGTGCCAGCAGTGATGGAGGGGCTGGCGGGGAGCTGTTTTTT.